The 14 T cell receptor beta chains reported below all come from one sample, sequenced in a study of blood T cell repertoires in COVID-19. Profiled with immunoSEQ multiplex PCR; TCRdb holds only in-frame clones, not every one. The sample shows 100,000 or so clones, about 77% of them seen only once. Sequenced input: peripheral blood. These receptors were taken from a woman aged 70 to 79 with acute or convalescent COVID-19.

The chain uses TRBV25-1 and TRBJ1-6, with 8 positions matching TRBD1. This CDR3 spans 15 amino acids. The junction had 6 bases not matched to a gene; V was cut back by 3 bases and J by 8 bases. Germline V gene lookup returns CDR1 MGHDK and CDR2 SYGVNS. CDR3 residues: CASSDGRQGYSPLHF. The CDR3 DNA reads TGTGCCAGCAGTGATGGAAGACAGGGGTATTCACCCCTCCACTTT.

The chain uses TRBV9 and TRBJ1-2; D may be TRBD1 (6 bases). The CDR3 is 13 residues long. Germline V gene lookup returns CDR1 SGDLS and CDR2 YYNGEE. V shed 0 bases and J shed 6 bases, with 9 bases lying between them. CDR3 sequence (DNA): TGTGCCAGCAGCGTAGCTACAGGGAATGGCTACACCTTC. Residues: CASSVATGNGYTF.

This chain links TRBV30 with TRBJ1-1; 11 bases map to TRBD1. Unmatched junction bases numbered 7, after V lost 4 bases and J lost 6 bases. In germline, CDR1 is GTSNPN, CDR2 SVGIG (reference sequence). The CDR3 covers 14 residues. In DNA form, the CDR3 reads TGTGCCTGGACCCTCCTGGGACAGGGGGCTGAAGCTTTCTTT. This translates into CAWTLLGQGAEAFF.

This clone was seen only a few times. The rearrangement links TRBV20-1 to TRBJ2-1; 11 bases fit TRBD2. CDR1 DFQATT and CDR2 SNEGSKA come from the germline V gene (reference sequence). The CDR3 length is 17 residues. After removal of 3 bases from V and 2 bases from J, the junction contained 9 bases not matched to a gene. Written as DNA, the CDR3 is TGCAGTGCTAGTGCGACTAGCGGGGCCTCCCCCTACAATGAGCAGTTCTTC. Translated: CSASATSGASPYNEQFF.

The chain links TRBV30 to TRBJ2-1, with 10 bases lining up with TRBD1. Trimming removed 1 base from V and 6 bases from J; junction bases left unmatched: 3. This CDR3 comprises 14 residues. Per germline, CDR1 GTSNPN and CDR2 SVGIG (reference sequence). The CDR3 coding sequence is TGTGCCTGGAGTGAGACAGGGGGCCCCAATGAGCAGTTCTTC. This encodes CAWSETGGPNEQFF.

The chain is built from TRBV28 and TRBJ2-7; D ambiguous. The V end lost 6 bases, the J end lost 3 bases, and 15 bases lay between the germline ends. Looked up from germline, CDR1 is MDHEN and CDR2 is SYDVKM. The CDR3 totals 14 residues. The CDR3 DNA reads TGTGCCAGCAGGTACCCGTCACATTACTACGAGCAGTACGTC. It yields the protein CASRYPSHYYEQYV.

CDR3 region: CRVSTGYEQFF. Here the CDR3 DNA reads TGCAGGGTTTCAACCGGGTATGAGCAGTTCTTC. V and J are TRBV29-1 and TRBJ2-1; D not resolved. The CDR3 is made up of 11 amino acids. Looked up from germline, CDR1 is SQVTM and CDR2 is ANQGSEA.

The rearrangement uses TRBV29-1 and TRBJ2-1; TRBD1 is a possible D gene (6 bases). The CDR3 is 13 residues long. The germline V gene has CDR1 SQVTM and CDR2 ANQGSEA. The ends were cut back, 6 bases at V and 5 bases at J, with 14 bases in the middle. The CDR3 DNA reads TGCAGCGTAGATAAGGCAGGGGACAATGAGCAGTTCTTC. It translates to CSVDKAGDNEQFF.

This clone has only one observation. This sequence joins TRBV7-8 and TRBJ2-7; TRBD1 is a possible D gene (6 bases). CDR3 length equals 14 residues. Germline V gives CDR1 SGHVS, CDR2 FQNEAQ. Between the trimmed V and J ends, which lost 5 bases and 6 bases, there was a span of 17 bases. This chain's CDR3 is CASSGQGIPLEQYF. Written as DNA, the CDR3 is TGTGCCAGCAGCGGTCAGGGGATCCCACTCGAGCAGTACTTC.

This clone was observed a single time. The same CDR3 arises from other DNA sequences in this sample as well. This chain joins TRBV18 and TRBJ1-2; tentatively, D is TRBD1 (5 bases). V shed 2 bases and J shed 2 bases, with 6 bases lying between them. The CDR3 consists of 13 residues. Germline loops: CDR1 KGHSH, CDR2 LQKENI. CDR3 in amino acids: CASSPGGNYGYTF. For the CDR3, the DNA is TGTGCCAGCTCACCAGGGGGGAACTATGGCTACACCTTC.

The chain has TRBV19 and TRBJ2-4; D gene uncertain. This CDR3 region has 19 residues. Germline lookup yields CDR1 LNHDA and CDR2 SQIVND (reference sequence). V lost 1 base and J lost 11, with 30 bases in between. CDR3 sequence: CASSIGPGTILSQKMVQYF. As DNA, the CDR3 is TGTGCCAGTAGTATAGGTCCCGGAACAATCCTTAGCCAAAAGATGGTTCAGTACTTC.

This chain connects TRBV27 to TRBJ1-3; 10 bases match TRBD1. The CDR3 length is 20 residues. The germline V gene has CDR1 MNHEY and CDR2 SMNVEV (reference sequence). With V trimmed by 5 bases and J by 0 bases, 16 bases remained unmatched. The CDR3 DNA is TGTGCCAGCAGTCCCATAGTCACCCGGGGACAGGGGTTCTCTGGAAACACCATATATTTT. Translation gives CASSPIVTRGQGFSGNTIYF.

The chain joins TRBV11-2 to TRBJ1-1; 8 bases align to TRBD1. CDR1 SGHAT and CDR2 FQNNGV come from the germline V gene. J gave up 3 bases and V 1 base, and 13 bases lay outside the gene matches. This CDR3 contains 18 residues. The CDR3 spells CASSLGRSVGQGYTEAFF. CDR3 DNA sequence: TGTGCCAGCAGCTTAGGCAGATCCGTAGGACAGGGTTACACTGAAGCTTTCTTT.

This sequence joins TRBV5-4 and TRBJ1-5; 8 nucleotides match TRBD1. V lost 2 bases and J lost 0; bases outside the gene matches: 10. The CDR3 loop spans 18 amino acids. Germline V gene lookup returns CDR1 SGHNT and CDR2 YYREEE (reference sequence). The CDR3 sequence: CASSFGTGNLYSNQPQHF. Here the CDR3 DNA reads TGTGCCAGCAGCTTTGGGACAGGAAACCTTTATAGCAATCAGCCCCAGCATTTT.